This TCR beta chain comes out of a study of T-cell memory formation after mild COVID-19. TCRdb re-called the 5' RACE reads with MiXCR, one entry per CDR3 protein. The sample lists approximately 100,000 distinct CDR3 sequences; 9.5% to 15% were seen once. Only a few counts were recorded for this clonotype. Its target is unknown. The CDR3 covers 15 residues. Trimming removed 1 base at V and 0 bases at J, with 12 bases between. Germline V gene lookup returns CDR1 DFQATT and CDR2 SNEGSKA (reference sequence). General study results and limits: Clones that contracted from day 15 to 85 had balanced CD4/CD8; later expanders were CD4+ biased.

This sequence was found in an adult woman who had mild COVID-19 (a few samples of this study predate the infection). Cell type and time point are not known. The gene calls are TRBV20-1 and TRBJ1-2; D call uncertain. The sequenced material came from PBMCs or a T cell subset sorted from them (not recorded which). The CDR3, as DNA: TGCAGTGCTAGAGTCGTGTCCAGGCCTAACTATGGCTACACCTTC. The encoded protein is CSARVVSRPNYGYTF.